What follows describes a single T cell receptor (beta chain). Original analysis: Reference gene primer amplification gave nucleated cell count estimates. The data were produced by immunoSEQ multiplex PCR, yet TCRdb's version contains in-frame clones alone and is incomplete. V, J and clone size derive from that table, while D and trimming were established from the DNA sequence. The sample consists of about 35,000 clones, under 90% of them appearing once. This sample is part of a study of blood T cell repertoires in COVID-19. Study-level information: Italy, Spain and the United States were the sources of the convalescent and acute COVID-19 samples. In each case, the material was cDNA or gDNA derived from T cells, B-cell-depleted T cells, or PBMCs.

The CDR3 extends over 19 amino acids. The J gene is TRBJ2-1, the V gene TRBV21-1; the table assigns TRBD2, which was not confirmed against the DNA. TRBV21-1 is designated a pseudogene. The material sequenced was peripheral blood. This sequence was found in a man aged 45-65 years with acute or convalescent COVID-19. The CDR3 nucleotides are TGTGCCAGCAGCAAAGCGTCCCCCCGACTAGCGGGCTGCTACAATGAGCAGTTCTTC. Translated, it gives CASSKASPRLAGCYNEQFF.